Listed below are T cell receptor beta chains from one sample, sequenced in a study of identical twins. TCRdb reprocessed the 5' RACE reads via MiXCR and lists one record per CDR3 protein. The sample shows some 690,000 distinct CDR3 sequences, 21% of them seen only once. This sample also belongs to another study, concerning T cells expressing NK-cell markers.

Input material: PBMCs. The receptor source for this set is a woman aged 18-29 years in good health. Both conserved end residues are part of each CDR3. A D gene is named only where the DNA matches it firmly. Clone size is stated in some rows and not others, as once, few, many or a class when expanded.

len	abundance	j_gene	d_gene	v_gene	CDR3aa	CDR3nt
14	NA	TRBJ2-5	NA	TRBV7-9	CASSFNSGQETQYF	TGTGCCAGCAGCTTCAATTCAGGTCAAGAGACCCAGTACTTC
15	few	TRBJ2-2	NA	TRBV6-1	CASNPMAGSTGELFF	TGTGCCAGCAACCCCATGGCAGGATCAACCGGGGAGCTGTTTTTT
15	NA	TRBJ1-5	TRBD1	TRBV19	CASEDLGQGNQPQHF	TGTGCCAGTGAGGACCTGGGACAGGGAAATCAGCCCCAGCATTTT
13	NA	TRBJ2-1	NA	TRBV5-1	CASSLSLRDEQFF	TGCGCCAGCAGCTTGTCACTCCGGGATGAGCAGTTCTTC
15	NA	TRBJ2-1	TRBD2	TRBV6-2/TRBV6-3	CASSAGTSGRNEQFF	TGTGCCAGCAGCGCCGGGACTAGCGGGAGAAATGAGCAGTTCTTC
15	NA	TRBJ2-7	TRBD1	TRBV5-1	CASSPNPQGANEQYF	TGCGCCAGCAGCCCGAATCCACAGGGGGCCAACGAGCAGTACTTC
13	NA	TRBJ1-4	TRBD1	TRBV12-3/TRBV12-4	CATLSDREKKLFF	TGTGCCACCCTAAGCGACAGGGAAAAAAAACTGTTTTTT
16	NA	TRBJ2-1	TRBD2	TRBV7-9	CASSSPQAGVGNEQFF	TGTGCCAGCAGCTCCCCTCAAGCGGGAGTTGGAAATGAGCAGTTCTTC
15	few	TRBJ1-1	TRBD1	TRBV6-5	CASSYSTRGGTEAFF	TGTGCCAGCAGTTACTCGACCAGGGGGGGTACTGAAGCTTTCTTT
12	NA	TRBJ2-7	NA	TRBV6-2/TRBV6-3	CASSGQTYEQYF	TGTGCCAGCAGCGGACAGACCTACGAGCAGTACTTC
15	many	TRBJ1-5	NA	TRBV6-5	CASRPTVISNQPQHF	TGTGCCAGCAGGCCGACGGTGATTAGCAATCAGCCCCAGCATTTT
14	few	TRBJ2-7	NA	TRBV6-1	CASSDLGPSYEQYF	TGTGCCAGCAGCGATCTCGGACCGAGCTACGAGCAGTACTTC
13	few	TRBJ1-6	NA	TRBV7-6	CASSLGNNSPLHF	TGTGCCAGCAGCCTTGGGAATAATTCACCCCTCCACTTT
15	NA	TRBJ2-1	TRBD2	TRBV7-9	CASSLERGRLNEQFF	TGTGCCAGCAGCCTAGAGCGGGGGCGACTTAATGAGCAGTTCTTC
13	few	TRBJ2-5	NA	TRBV20-1	CSASPPVQETQYF	TGCAGTGCTAGCCCCCCAGTACAAGAGACCCAGTACTTC
18	NA	TRBJ2-1	NA	TRBV6-1	CASSEALISRSSYNEQFF	TGTGCCAGCAGTGAAGCGCTCATTTCCAGGAGCTCCTACAATGAGCAGTTCTTC
18	NA	TRBJ2-7	NA	TRBV7-8	CASSLGRLGQRSTYEQYF	TGTGCCAGCAGCTTAGGCCGCCTGGGCCAGAGAAGCACCTACGAGCAGTACTTC
14	NA	TRBJ2-1	NA	TRBV3-1	CASSQFGTYNEQFF	TGTGCCAGCAGCCAGTTCGGGACTTACAATGAGCAGTTCTTC
14	few	TRBJ1-1	NA	TRBV7-9	CASSLVGPNTEAFF	TGTGCCAGCAGCTTAGTCGGCCCGAACACTGAAGCTTTCTTT
16	few	TRBJ2-7	TRBD1	TRBV20-1	CSASGQGDLRFYEQYF	TGCAGTGCCTCGGGACAGGGGGATTTGAGGTTCTACGAGCAGTACTTC
14	few	TRBJ2-3	TRBD1	TRBV2	CARWDRRATDTQYF	TGTGCCAGATGGGACAGGCGCGCCACAGATACGCAGTATTTT
14	NA	TRBJ2-7	TRBD1	TRBV20-1	CSANPPGGSNEQYF	TGCAGTGCTAACCCGCCAGGGGGCTCGAACGAGCAGTACTTC
13	NA	TRBJ2-1	NA	TRBV2	CASERETHNEQFF	TGTGCCAGCGAGAGGGAGACTCACAATGAGCAGTTCTTC
12	few	TRBJ1-1	NA	TRBV29-1	CSVDGQITEAFF	TGCAGCGTTGACGGACAGATCACTGAAGCTTTCTTT
17	NA	TRBJ2-3	TRBD1	TRBV10-3	CAISGTGPYTRTDTQYF	TGTGCCATCAGTGGGACAGGGCCATACACCCGCACAGATACGCAGTATTTT
14	NA	TRBJ1-1	NA	TRBV10-3	CAIGTREMNTEAFF	TGTGCCATCGGAACGCGGGAAATGAACACTGAAGCTTTCTTT